The rows below give T cell receptor beta chains drawn from one sample of a study of OX40 agonist ivuxolimab in advanced cancers. The protocol was immunoSEQ multiplex PCR, while the TCRdb copy is restricted to in-frame clones and leaves out a portion. This sample has approximately 77,000 clones; around 83% occur once, and the top ten carry approximately 2%. Material: CD4+ or CD8+ T cells sorted from blood, obtained in a trial of the OX40 agonist ivuxolimab. Every receptor here comes from an adult with an advanced solid tumor such as melanoma, head and neck, liver or kidney cancer. CDR3s include the opening cysteine and the closing phenylalanine or tryptophan. The order of the fields is D gene, V gene, clone size, J gene, CDR3 DNA, CDR3 protein. A D gene is named only where the DNA matches it firmly. The size of a clone is reported for some rows only, either as once, few or many, or as a class for expanded clones.

d_gene: NA
v_gene: TRBV5-8
abundance: NA
j_gene: TRBJ2-7
CDR3nt: TGTGCCAGCAGCTTGTCAGCAGGGAGAACCTACGAGCAGTACTTC
CDR3aa: CASSLSAGRTYEQYF

d_gene: NA
v_gene: TRBV15
abundance: NA
j_gene: TRBJ2-3
CDR3nt: TGTGCCACCAGCAGAACAGGGTTGGTCACAGATACGCAGTATTTT
CDR3aa: CATSRTGLVTDTQYF

d_gene: NA
v_gene: TRBV28
abundance: NA
j_gene: TRBJ1-6
CDR3nt: TGTGCCAGCAGTTTTTCGGGACTGGGTAATTCACCCCTCCACTTT
CDR3aa: CASSFSGLGNSPLHF

d_gene: NA
v_gene: TRBV7-2
abundance: NA
j_gene: TRBJ1-6
CDR3nt: TGTGCCAGCAGCTTAGGGGGGAATTCACCCCTCCACTTT
CDR3aa: CASSLGGNSPLHF

d_gene: TRBD1
v_gene: TRBV6-1
abundance: NA
j_gene: TRBJ2-7
CDR3nt: TGTGCCAGCGCCACCCGGGACAGGGGCTACGAGCAGTACTTC
CDR3aa: CASATRDRGYEQYF

d_gene: NA
v_gene: TRBV9
abundance: NA
j_gene: TRBJ1-6
CDR3nt: TGTGCCAGCAGCGTAGGGGTGAGGGGTTCACCCCTCCACTTT
CDR3aa: CASSVGVRGSPLHF

d_gene: NA
v_gene: TRBV7-3
abundance: NA
j_gene: TRBJ2-6
CDR3nt: TGTGCCAGCAGCTCCTTACCGAGTGAGGCTGGGGCCAACGTCCTGACTTTC
CDR3aa: CASSSLPSEAGANVLTF

d_gene: NA
v_gene: TRBV7-6
abundance: NA
j_gene: TRBJ2-7
CDR3nt: TGTGCCAGCAGCCTCTGGGGACAATACGAGCAGTACTTC
CDR3aa: CASSLWGQYEQYF

d_gene: NA
v_gene: TRBV18
abundance: NA
j_gene: TRBJ2-7
CDR3nt: TGTGCCAGCTCACCCGCAGTTGAGGAGCAGTACTTC
CDR3aa: CASSPAVEEQYF

d_gene: NA
v_gene: TRBV4-3
abundance: NA
j_gene: TRBJ2-2
CDR3nt: TGCGCCAGCAGCCTTCAGGGGTCCGGGGAGCTGTTTTTT
CDR3aa: CASSLQGSGELFF

d_gene: NA
v_gene: TRBV29-1
abundance: NA
j_gene: TRBJ1-2
CDR3nt: TGCAGCGTTTACAGGGTTATTGATGGCTACACCTTC
CDR3aa: CSVYRVIDGYTF

d_gene: TRBD1
v_gene: TRBV7-9
abundance: few
j_gene: TRBJ1-4
CDR3nt: TGTGCCAGCAGCTTGGGGGACAGCAAGAATGAAAAACTGTTTTTT
CDR3aa: CASSLGDSKNEKLFF

d_gene: TRBD2
v_gene: TRBV5-1
abundance: NA
j_gene: TRBJ2-3
CDR3nt: TGCGCCAGCAGCGGGACTAGCGGGAGTCCTAGCACAGATACGCAGTATTTT
CDR3aa: CASSGTSGSPSTDTQYF

d_gene: NA
v_gene: TRBV27
abundance: NA
j_gene: TRBJ1-3
CDR3nt: TGTGCCAGCAGGCAGAGCTCTGGAAACACCATATATTTT
CDR3aa: CASRQSSGNTIYF

d_gene: NA
v_gene: TRBV19
abundance: NA
j_gene: TRBJ1-4
CDR3nt: TGTGCCAGTAGTATAAAGACAGCCATGAATGAAAAACTGTTTTTT
CDR3aa: CASSIKTAMNEKLFF

d_gene: TRBD1
v_gene: TRBV19
abundance: NA
j_gene: TRBJ2-2
CDR3nt: TGTGCCAGTAGTTCTCGACAGGGTCGGACCGGGGAGCTGTTTTTT
CDR3aa: CASSSRQGRTGELFF

d_gene: NA
v_gene: TRBV2
abundance: NA
j_gene: TRBJ1-3
CDR3nt: TGTGCCAGCAGTGAAGACAGGATCTCTGGAAACACCATATATTTT
CDR3aa: CASSEDRISGNTIYF

d_gene: TRBD2
v_gene: TRBV11-3
abundance: NA
j_gene: TRBJ2-3
CDR3nt: TGTGCCAGCAGCTTTGATAGCGGGCCGAGCACAGATACGCAGTATTTT
CDR3aa: CASSFDSGPSTDTQYF

d_gene: NA
v_gene: TRBV5-5
abundance: NA
j_gene: TRBJ1-4
CDR3nt: TGTGCCAGCAGCTTGGGGGGTTTAGGCGAAAAACTGTTTTTT
CDR3aa: CASSLGGLGEKLFF

d_gene: TRBD2
v_gene: TRBV14
abundance: NA
j_gene: TRBJ2-7
CDR3nt: TGTGCCAGCAGCCCTTGGGAACTAGCGGACGAGCAGTACTTC
CDR3aa: CASSPWELADEQYF

d_gene: NA
v_gene: TRBV7-2
abundance: NA
j_gene: TRBJ2-1
CDR3nt: TGTGCCAGCAGTCTAGGTTGGGGTGAGCAGTTCTTC
CDR3aa: CASSLGWGEQFF

d_gene: NA
v_gene: TRBV5-4
abundance: NA
j_gene: TRBJ1-5
CDR3nt: TGTGCCAGCAGCCCCGGGGGTCGCAATCAGCCCCAGCATTTT
CDR3aa: CASSPGGRNQPQHF

d_gene: NA
v_gene: TRBV18
abundance: NA
j_gene: TRBJ1-6
CDR3nt: TGTGCCAGCTACTACGGGGAGGGTTCACCCCTCCACTTT
CDR3aa: CASYYGEGSPLHF

d_gene: NA
v_gene: TRBV15
abundance: few
j_gene: TRBJ1-3
CDR3nt: TGTGCCACCAGCCGGGGATACAGCCTCTCTGGAAACACCATATATTTT
CDR3aa: CATSRGYSLSGNTIYF

d_gene: TRBD1
v_gene: TRBV19
abundance: NA
j_gene: TRBJ1-5
CDR3nt: TGTGCCAGTAGTACCACCGACAGGGGAGGGCCGGGGCAGCCCCAGCATTTT
CDR3aa: CASSTTDRGGPGQPQHF

d_gene: TRBD1
v_gene: TRBV5-4
abundance: NA
j_gene: TRBJ2-7
CDR3nt: TGTGCCAGCAGCTCTTTTCGGACAGGGGGTGGCGACGAGCAGTACTTC
CDR3aa: CASSSFRTGGGDEQYF

d_gene: NA
v_gene: TRBV11-2
abundance: NA
j_gene: TRBJ2-3
CDR3nt: TGTGCCAGCAGCTTAGTGGACACGCAGTATTTT
CDR3aa: CASSLVDTQYF

d_gene: NA
v_gene: TRBV7-9
abundance: NA
j_gene: TRBJ1-1
CDR3nt: TGTGCCAGCAGCTTTTCGGGGGACACTGAAGCTTTCTTT
CDR3aa: CASSFSGDTEAFF

d_gene: TRBD2
v_gene: TRBV5-4
abundance: NA
j_gene: TRBJ2-7
CDR3nt: TGTGCCAGCAGCCAGGTCACTAGCGGGAGCTACGAGCAGTACTTC
CDR3aa: CASSQVTSGSYEQYF

d_gene: NA
v_gene: TRBV6-5
abundance: few
j_gene: TRBJ1-3
CDR3nt: TGTGCCAGCAGTTACCGGCAATCTGGAAACACCATATATTTT
CDR3aa: CASSYRQSGNTIYF

d_gene: TRBD2
v_gene: TRBV7-3
abundance: NA
j_gene: TRBJ2-1
CDR3nt: TGTGCCAGCAGCTTAACTCCGACTAGCCCTGACTACAATGAGCAGTTCTTC
CDR3aa: CASSLTPTSPDYNEQFF

d_gene: NA
v_gene: TRBV6-5
abundance: NA
j_gene: TRBJ1-1
CDR3nt: TGTGCCAGCAGTTATGCGAACACTGAAGCTTTCTTT
CDR3aa: CASSYANTEAFF

d_gene: TRBD1
v_gene: TRBV28
abundance: NA
j_gene: TRBJ2-7
CDR3nt: TGTGCCAGCAGGGGCGACAGGGTCGAGCAGTACTTC
CDR3aa: CASRGDRVEQYF

d_gene: NA
v_gene: TRBV7-9
abundance: NA
j_gene: TRBJ1-4
CDR3nt: TGTGCCAGCAGAGGATCAGGGGTCTCTTGGACCGAAAAACTGTTTTTT
CDR3aa: CASRGSGVSWTEKLFF

d_gene: NA
v_gene: TRBV19
abundance: NA
j_gene: TRBJ1-1
CDR3nt: TGTGCCAGTAGGACATTGTCGACTGGTTACACTGAAGCTTTCTTT
CDR3aa: CASRTLSTGYTEAFF

d_gene: TRBD1
v_gene: TRBV19
abundance: NA
j_gene: TRBJ1-2
CDR3nt: TGTGCCAGTAGTATTCGGGACAGGAACTATGGCTACACCTTC
CDR3aa: CASSIRDRNYGYTF

d_gene: TRBD1
v_gene: TRBV5-1
abundance: NA
j_gene: TRBJ1-4
CDR3nt: TGCGCCAGCAGCAAGGGACAGGAGATCGAAAAACTGTTTTTT
CDR3aa: CASSKGQEIEKLFF

d_gene: TRBD2
v_gene: TRBV4-1
abundance: NA
j_gene: TRBJ2-5
CDR3nt: TGCGCCAGCAGCCTGTTCGGACTAGAGGCTGGATCGGGGACCCAGTACTTC
CDR3aa: CASSLFGLEAGSGTQYF

d_gene: TRBD1
v_gene: TRBV5-1
abundance: NA
j_gene: TRBJ2-7
CDR3nt: TGCGCCAGCAGCTCCCGGGACAGAGCATACGAGCAGTACTTC
CDR3aa: CASSSRDRAYEQYF

d_gene: NA
v_gene: TRBV5-1
abundance: NA
j_gene: TRBJ2-5
CDR3nt: TGCGCCAGCAGCCTACTCCAAGAGACCCAGTACTTC
CDR3aa: CASSLLQETQYF

d_gene: NA
v_gene: TRBV27
abundance: NA
j_gene: TRBJ2-5
CDR3nt: TGTGCCAGCAGTTTGGCGGGCCTCCAAGAGACCCAGTACTTC
CDR3aa: CASSLAGLQETQYF

d_gene: NA
v_gene: TRBV14
abundance: NA
j_gene: TRBJ2-5
CDR3nt: TGTGCCAGCAGCCGGGGGGGCCAGGGCCAAGAGACCCAGTACTTC
CDR3aa: CASSRGGQGQETQYF

d_gene: NA
v_gene: TRBV6-5
abundance: NA
j_gene: TRBJ2-6
CDR3nt: TGTGCCAGCAGTTACGGCAGCAACTCTGGGGCCAACGTCCTGACTTTC
CDR3aa: CASSYGSNSGANVLTF

d_gene: NA
v_gene: TRBV11-3
abundance: NA
j_gene: TRBJ1-3
CDR3nt: TGTGCCAGCAGCTTGGCAGAAGGAAACACCATATATTTT
CDR3aa: CASSLAEGNTIYF

d_gene: NA
v_gene: TRBV11-2
abundance: NA
j_gene: TRBJ2-5
CDR3nt: TGTGCCAGCAGGTCAGGCCGGGAGACCCAGTACTTC
CDR3aa: CASRSGRETQYF

d_gene: TRBD2
v_gene: TRBV28
abundance: NA
j_gene: TRBJ2-1
CDR3nt: TGTGCCAGCAGTTTTGGACTAGCGGGAGTGGACTACAATGAGCAGTTCTTC
CDR3aa: CASSFGLAGVDYNEQFF

d_gene: NA
v_gene: TRBV5-1
abundance: NA
j_gene: TRBJ2-3
CDR3nt: TGCGCCAGCAGCTTGCAGAACCCCACAGATACGCAGTATTTT
CDR3aa: CASSLQNPTDTQYF

d_gene: NA
v_gene: TRBV7-3
abundance: NA
j_gene: TRBJ2-7
CDR3nt: TGTGCCAGCAGCCAGGGCCCTTTAGGGGGCGAGCAGTACTTC
CDR3aa: CASSQGPLGGEQYF

d_gene: NA
v_gene: TRBV15
abundance: NA
j_gene: TRBJ2-1
CDR3nt: TGTGCCACCAGCAGAGGGCAGTACTCCTACAATGAGCAGTTCTTC
CDR3aa: CATSRGQYSYNEQFF

d_gene: TRBD1
v_gene: TRBV11-3
abundance: NA
j_gene: TRBJ1-2
CDR3nt: TGTGCCAGCAGCTTAGCCTTCCGGGACAGGGGCTACACCTTC
CDR3aa: CASSLAFRDRGYTF

d_gene: NA
v_gene: TRBV28
abundance: NA
j_gene: TRBJ1-4
CDR3nt: TGTGCCAGCAGTCTTAGGTGGCCCGAAAAACTGTTTTTT
CDR3aa: CASSLRWPEKLFF

d_gene: NA
v_gene: TRBV2
abundance: NA
j_gene: TRBJ2-7
CDR3nt: TGTGCCAGCAACGGCATCCGGACCAGCTCCTACGAGCAGTACTTC
CDR3aa: CASNGIRTSSYEQYF